The entry below gives a single T cell receptor beta chain sequence along with its context. Its antigen is as yet unknown. V dropped 3 bases and J dropped 3; count of bases not matched to a gene: 3. The CDR3 totals 14 residues. Germline V gene data show CDR1 as SGHNT and CDR2 as YYREEE (reference sequence). Amplification yielded TCR beta CDR3 regions, with RNA transcripts as the source. In the first-round RT-PCR of the TCR CDR3, the HTBI primer set was used. Via MiXCR, TCRdb re-called the multiplex PCR reads, giving one row per CDR3 protein. This table holds about 210,000 distinct CDR3 sequences, roughly 17% found once. The sample comes from a study of T cells in Graves' hyperthyroidism and ophthalmopathy. Study-wide points: In simple terms, a model built on 13 V-J features told ophthalmopathy apart from stable hyperthyroidism. Blood also held most thyroid clonotypes expanded beyond 0.001.

The hyperthyroidism patients had all been newly diagnosed, and their disease duration was under 2 months. Their ages ranged from 18 to 65 years. An approximately 9.4 ml volume of fresh peripheral blood provided the PBMCs. The TCR sequence derives from a middle-aged man with Graves' hyperthyroidism. The chain links TRBV5-4 to TRBJ2-5; 9 bases are a match to TRBD1. Sequenced material: blood. The CDR3 region is CASSSTGGEETQYF. DNA of the CDR3: TGTGCCAGCAGCTCGACAGGGGGAGAAGAGACCCAGTACTTC. Variable domain in full (rest from reference TRBV5-4 and TRBJ2-5): ETGVTQSPTHLIKTRGQQVTLRCSSQSGHNTVSWYQQALGQGPQFIFQYYREEENGRGNFPPRFSGLQFPNYSSELNVNALELDDSALYLCASSSTGGEETQYFGPGTRLLVL.